This T cell receptor (beta chain) was recovered during a study of blood T cell repertoires in COVID-19. This clone was detected only a few times. Germline lookup yields CDR1 SEHNR and CDR2 FQNEAQ (reference sequence). This CDR3 spans 15 amino acids. With V trimmed by 5 bases and J by 1 base, 6 bases remained unmatched. Sequencing was performed with immunoSEQ multiplex PCR; in TCRdb, only in-frame clones are kept and a portion is missing. This table holds about 150,000 clones, over 75% found once. The specimen sequenced was peripheral blood. The receptor's source is a man between 18 and 35 years old with COVID-19, enrolled during active disease. The chain employs TRBV7-9 and TRBJ1-1, with 8 bases lining up with TRBD1. CDR3 DNA: TGTGCCAGCAGCCACGGCGGACAGGGGAACACTGAAGCTTTCTTT. Residues: CASSHGGQGNTEAFF.